This T cell receptor (beta chain) was sequenced for a study of CD8 T cells in ankylosing spondylitis. Overall study results and limits: Blood of patients with ankylosing spondylitis appeared to be characterized by a TCR beta motif of several highly homologous variants.

TCRdb re-called the 5' RACE reads with MiXCR, one entry per CDR3 protein. The profile covers 350,000 to 450,000 distinct CDR3 sequences, with more than 25% appearing a single time and roughly 0.9% taken by the ten largest. With regard to this clonotype: Its specificity is unknown.

The CDR3 extends over 14 amino acids. The germline V gene encodes CDR1 SGHTA and CDR2 FQGNSA. Trimming removed 5 bases at V and 6 bases at J, with 17 bases between. Sequenced: blood, either unsorted or a sorted T cell fraction (not recorded which). The source of this sequence is a male donor with ankylosing spondylitis. The rearrangement uses TRBV7-2 and TRBJ2-7, with D unclear. The CDR3 DNA reads TGTGCCAGCAGCATCTCGGGCAGGAAACTCGAGCAGTACTTC. This gives the protein CASSISGRKLEQYF.